This T cell receptor (beta chain) was documented in a study of T cell repertoires in cytomegalovirus infection. J was trimmed by 4 bases and V by 8 bases; bases with no gene match: 4. CDR3 length: 13 residues. Germline loops: CDR1 SGHAT, CDR2 FQDESV (reference sequence). TCRdb reprocessed the reads with MiXCR, giving one entry per CDR3 protein. The repertoire holds roughly 120,000 distinct CDR3 sequences, with more than 30% as singletons. A note on this clonotype: Its antigen is not identified.

The chain recombines TRBV11-1 with TRBJ2-5, with 10 bases lining up with TRBD1. The material sequenced was CD8+ T cells from cultured PBMCs, taken from culture after CMV antigen stimulation. The clonotype originates from a human donor in good health (CMV status not recorded). Some clones in this sample may be carry-over from other donors' samples. CDR3 region: CASEGQGIETQYF. DNA of the CDR3: TGTGCCAGCGAGGGACAGGGGATAGAGACCCAGTACTTC.